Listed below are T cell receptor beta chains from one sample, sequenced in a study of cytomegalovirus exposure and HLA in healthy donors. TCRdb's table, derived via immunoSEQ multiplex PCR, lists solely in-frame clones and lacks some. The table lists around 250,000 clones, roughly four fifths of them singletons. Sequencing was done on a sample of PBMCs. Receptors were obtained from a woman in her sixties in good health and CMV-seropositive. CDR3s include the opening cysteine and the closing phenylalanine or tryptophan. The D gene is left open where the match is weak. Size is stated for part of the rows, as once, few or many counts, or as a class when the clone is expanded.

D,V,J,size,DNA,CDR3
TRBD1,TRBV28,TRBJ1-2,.,TGTGCCAGCAGTACAGCGGGACAGGGTAACTATGGCTACACCTTC,CASSTAGQGNYGYTF
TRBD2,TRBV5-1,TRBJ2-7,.,TGCGCCAGCCGGACTAGCGGGACCTACGAGCAGTACTTC,CASRTSGTYEQYF
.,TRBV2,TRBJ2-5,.,TGTGCCAGCACCGAGAGGGAGACCCAGTACTTC,CASTERETQYF
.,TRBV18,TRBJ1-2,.,TGTGCCAGCTCACCCGGACAGCTATATGGCTACACCTTC,CASSPGQLYGYTF
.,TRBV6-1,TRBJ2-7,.,TGTGCCAGCAGTGTAATAGTCCGGGACGAGCAGTACTTC,CASSVIVRDEQYF
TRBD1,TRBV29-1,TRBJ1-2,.,TGCAGCATTGAAGATTGGCGGCCGACAGGGGATGTGGGCTACACCTTC,CSIEDWRPTGDVGYTF
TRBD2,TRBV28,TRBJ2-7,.,TGTGCCAGCATGGACGGGAGGAGGGACGAGCAGTACTTC,CASMDGRRDEQYF
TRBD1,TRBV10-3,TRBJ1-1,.,TGTGCCATCTTCCCCGACAGGGGCTTGGGGGGCACTGAAGCTTTCTTT,CAIFPDRGLGGTEAFF
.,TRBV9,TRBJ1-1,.,TGTGCCAGCAGCGCGGGACAACACACTGAAGCTTTCTTT,CASSAGQHTEAFF
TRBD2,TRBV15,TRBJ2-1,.,TGTGCCACCAGCAGAGCTGCCGGGGGGTGGAATGAGCAGTTCTTC,CATSRAAGGWNEQFF
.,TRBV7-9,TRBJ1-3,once,TGTGCCAGCAGCTTAAATCCGGGCTCTGGAAACACCATATATTTT,CASSLNPGSGNTIYF
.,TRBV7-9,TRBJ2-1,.,TGTGCCAGCAGCTTAGCGTGGAAGACTAGGGGTGAGCAGTTCTTC,CASSLAWKTRGEQFF
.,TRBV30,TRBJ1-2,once,TGTGCCTGGAGTTACACCTATGGCTACACCTTC,CAWSYTYGYTF
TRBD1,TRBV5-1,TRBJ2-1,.,TGCGCCAGCAATCCTGGACAGGGTACGTACAATGAGCAGTTCTTC,CASNPGQGTYNEQFF
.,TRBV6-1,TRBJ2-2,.,TGTGCCAGCAGTGGACGGCAGGATAGCGGGGAGCTGTTTTTT,CASSGRQDSGELFF
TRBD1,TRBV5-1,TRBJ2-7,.,TGCGCCAGCAGCTCCGGACAGGGGGACGAGCAGTACTTC,CASSSGQGDEQYF
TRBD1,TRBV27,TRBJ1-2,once,TGTGCCAGCAGGGCGACAGGGGGCTATGGCTACACCTTC,CASRATGGYGYTF
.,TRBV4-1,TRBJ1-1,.,TGCGCCAGCAGCCAAGTATCTCAGGGTGACACTGAAGCTTTCTTT,CASSQVSQGDTEAFF
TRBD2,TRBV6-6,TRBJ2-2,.,TGTGCCAGCCACCCGTGGCGGGAGGACGGGGAGCTGTTTTTT,CASHPWREDGELFF